This T cell receptor (beta chain) was identified during a study of cytomegalovirus exposure and HLA in healthy donors. The CDR3 loop spans 15 amino acids. Trimming removed 2 bases from V and 7 bases from J; junction bases left unmatched: 7. The germline gives CDR1 KGHSH, CDR2 LQKENI. Generated by immunoSEQ multiplex PCR, the TCRdb table keeps only in-frame clones and is missing some. The sample lists around 70,000 clones, 85% to 95% occurring once. General observations from the study: The study put roughly 160 TCR beta chains on its list as cytomegalovirus-associated.

This clone was observed a single time. The antigen is unknown. The chain couples TRBV18 to TRBJ2-7, with TRBD2 matching 11 bases. This receptor was identified in a young man in good health and CMV-seropositive. Sequences were obtained from PBMCs. DNA for the CDR3: TGTGCCAGCTCACCAGCGACTAGCGGGATGAGGGAGCAGTACTTC. As protein: CASSPATSGMREQYF.